This TCR beta chain was sequenced in a study of blood T cell repertoires in COVID-19. Study as a whole: The United States, Italy and Spain supplied acute and convalescent COVID-19 samples. From T cells, B-cell-depleted T cells, or PBMCs came the material, which was cDNA or gDNA.

From germline, CDR1 is SEHNR and CDR2 FQNEAQ (reference sequence). The CDR3 extends over 16 amino acids. Losses at the gene ends were 3 bases for V and 1 base for J; bases not matched to a gene: 4. Per the original methods: How many nucleated cells were present was estimated from reference gene primer amplification. Repertoires were generated with immunoSEQ multiplex PCR, while TCRdb's copy carries only in-frame clones and drops some. Clone size and the V and J calls come from that table; the DNA yielded D and trimming. Of some 140,000 clones in the sample, more than 85% were seen once. The sequenced sample consisted of peripheral blood. The V gene is TRBV7-9, the J gene TRBJ2-4; TRBD2 matches at 9 bases. The sequence derives from a man aged 45-65 years with active or convalescent COVID-19. The CDR3 DNA is TGTGCCAGCAGCTTTTTAGCGGGAGTCGCCAAAAACATTCAGTACTTC. As protein: CASSFLAGVAKNIQYF.